The subject of this entry is one T cell receptor beta chain. This entry belongs to a study of T cell responses to AZD1222 COVID-19 vaccine. Here immunoSEQ multiplex PCR was the method, and the copy in TCRdb shows in-frame clones only, minus some. The data contain some 120,000 clones, roughly 91% of them singletons. Material: peripheral blood, obtained on day 0 of AZD1222 vaccination. The sequence was collected from an adult in good health.

The chain's CDR3 is CASSLQGSGRGNNEQFF. The CDR3, as DNA: TGTGCCAGCAGCTTACAGGGGAGCGGGAGGGGAAACAATGAGCAGTTCTTC. This sequence joins TRBV7-9 and TRBJ2-1; TRBD2 aligns across 10 bases. CDR1 is SEHNR and CDR2 is FQNEAQ in the germline V gene (reference sequence). J was trimmed by 5 bases and V by 2 bases; bases with no gene match: 9. The CDR3 consists of 17 residues.